This T cell receptor (beta chain) was obtained from a study of T cells in Graves' hyperthyroidism and ophthalmopathy (dated by TCRdb to between 2018 and 2021). Turning to the overall study: Peripheral blood was sampled at the time of initial diagnosis, prior to any treatment. A discovery cohort of about a hundred patients, about 40 with Graves' ophthalmopathy and 57 with stable Graves' hyperthyroidism, was used to find distinguishing TCR V-J signatures. Whether ophthalmopathy could be predicted prospectively was tested in an independent validation cohort made up of fewer than 20 hyperthyroidism patients plus 17 patients who later progressed to ophthalmopathy. For training and testing, the 100 or so patients in the discovery cohort were randomly divided in a 7:3 ratio. The study also compared thyroid tissue and blood T-cell repertoires from a handful of Graves' hyperthyroidism patients. After sampling, hyperthyroidism patients received methimazole starting at 30 mg daily, and ophthalmopathy patients received high-dose intravenous methylprednisolone. The paper describes TCR Vbeta CDR3 sequencing of more than 120 peripheral blood samples, made up of roughly 45 ophthalmopathy patients, around 78 hyperthyroidism patients and 17 progressor patients.

This clonotype was seen a handful of times. No cognate antigen has been identified for it. No much larger clonotype is one base removed from it; base qualities were not supplied. Broad study findings and their caveats: Blood samples also contained most of the expanded thyroid clonotypes (frequency above 0.001), which suggests that blood repertoires may reflect thyroid immune responses. During validation, the model predicted progression to ophthalmopathy a median of approximately 7 months ahead of onset, with around 65% sensitivity and about 72% specificity. Ophthalmopathy was separated from stable hyperthyroidism by a 13 V-J signature model, with about 86% sensitivity and about 81% specificity obtained in cross-validation and 80%/75% obtained in testing. No statistical method was used to set the sample size in advance, and investigators knew the group allocation.

CDR1 DFQATT and CDR2 SNEGSKA are derived from the germline V gene (reference sequence). The CDR3 runs 15 residues from the cysteine to the phenylalanine. Of all the DNA, just the CDR3 is kept, 45 bases in frame from base 1. For this chain, trimming is 2 bases at the V end and 2 bases at the J end, and the number of junction bases without a gene match is 5. TCR beta CDR3 regions were amplified from RNA transcripts. For the first round of RT-PCR on the TCR CDR3, the HTBI primer set was used together with the Qiagen OneStep RT-PCR kit. Libraries were constructed in a second round of multiplex PCR, after which size selection and purification were performed. Sequencing of the libraries was done on an Illumina HiSeq2000 using paired-end 100 bp reads. The paper's processing steps were these. Raw data were processed with SOAPnuke, discarding reads with adapters, uncalled bases, mean Phred below 15, or no exact constant-primer or identifier match. COPE v1.2.5 was used to merge the high-quality paired reads, and each unique nucleotide sequence was defined as a clonotype. MiTCR v1.1 was used to align the clonotypes against IMGT TRBV, TRBD and TRBJ reference segments. Only V-J combinations with frequency above 0.0001, covering approximately 99% of repertoires, were analysed. The TCS score was defined as F50 (clonal expansion) divided by E x V (chaos), with BLOSUM62-based TCRdist calculated between CDR3 peptides within each V-J. Welch's t-statistics and random forest reduced just over 500 V-J features to around 14, which were used in a naive Bayes classifier (R e1071). TCRdb itself trimmed the public reads at Q25 with fastp, ran MiXCR and retained productive beta chains. A single entry per CDR3 protein holds the most common genes and DNA from its merged rows. It is TCRdb's table, rather than the study itself, that gives the V and J calls and clone size. This sample holds about half a million distinct CDR3 sequences; around a quarter were observed only once. The ten largest make up approximately 11% of the sample.

Ophthalmopathy patients had moderately to severely active disease, Clinical Activity Score of at least 3, NOSPECS grade of at least 4, and duration under 3 months. The study excluded patients with uncontrolled infections, other autoimmune diseases, pregnancy or lactation. Clinical symptoms, serum thyroxine and TRAb, thyroid ultrasound, and orbital computed tomography formed the basis for the diagnoses. PBMCs were separated from roughly 9.6 ml of fresh peripheral blood using Ficoll-Paque density gradient centrifugation. Total RNA was extracted using Trizol reagent, and RNA quality was assessed on an Agilent 2100 Bioanalyzer.

The material sequenced was blood. The chain joins TRBV20-1 to TRBJ1-5; 8 junctional bases match TRBD1. This sequence was found in a woman in her thirties with Graves' ophthalmopathy. The base sequence is TGCAGTGCTAGACGGACAGGGAGCGGCAATCAGCCCCAGCATTTT. Translation gives CSARRTGSGNQPQHF.